Below are 31 T cell receptor beta chains sequenced from a single sample in a study of beta chain features in type 1 diabetes. The entirety of the isolated RNA underwent reverse transcription, so expressed TCRB transcripts were sequenced. Sequencing used immunoSEQ multiplex PCR; TCRdb keeps in-frame clones, though not all of them. The profile covers over 500,000 clones, with 15% to 19% appearing a single time and under 0.095% taken by the ten largest. The sequenced sample was naive CD4+ T cells from blood. Receptors were obtained from a man aged 18-30 years in good health.

This clone has only a few counts. This chain connects TRBV28 to TRBJ2-7, with D perhaps TRBD2 (5 bases). V shed 6 bases and J shed 0 bases, with 18 bases lying between them. The CDR3 sequence is 16 residues long. The germline gives CDR1 MDHEN, CDR2 SYDVKM. DNA of the CDR3: TGTGCCAGCAGGGACCATGGGCGGGCCATCTCCTACGAGCAGTACTTC. Encoded protein: CASRDHGRAISYEQYF.

The rearrangement links TRBV4-3 to TRBJ1-2; no clear D gene. The CDR3 spans 14 residues. V lost 0 bases and J 6 bases, leaving 11 bases between the germline ends. CDR1 is LGHNA, CDR2 YSLEER, per germline. The CDR3 DNA follows: TGCGCCAGCAGCCAAGATCCTAGGACTAATGGCTACACCTTC. Translation gives CASSQDPRTNGYTF.

The table lists this clone with a few counts. V and J are TRBV29-1 and TRBJ1-1, with no clear D. V was pared by 7 bases and J by 2 bases, with 14 bases between. CDR1 and CDR2 from the germline V gene are SQVTM and ANQGSEA. The CDR3 has 13 amino acids. The CDR3 DNA reads as TGCAGCGCCCGCTCGGGAGGAAACACTGAAGCTTTCTTT. Its protein is CSARSGGNTEAFF.

This chain connects TRBV28 to TRBJ1-6; no firm D call. Trimming shortened V by 3 bases and J by 7 bases, and 7 bases separated the two germline ends. The germline V gene has CDR1 MDHEN and CDR2 SYDVKM. The CDR3 has 13 amino acids. Here the CDR3 DNA reads TGTGCCAGCAGTTTGGGCGGAAATTCACCCCTCCACTTT. Protein: CASSLGGNSPLHF.

This clone came up a few times. The J gene is TRBJ2-3, the V gene TRBV5-6; 7 bases are a match to TRBD2. CDR1 is SGHDT, CDR2 YYEEEE, per germline. V shed 2 bases and J 8 bases; nucleotides not matched to a gene: 17. The CDR3 runs 17 residues. The CDR3 is CASSLNWPPRTGGTQYF. The CDR3, as DNA: TGTGCCAGCAGCTTAAATTGGCCGCCTCGGACGGGAGGTACGCAGTATTTT.

The chain joins TRBV11-2 to TRBJ2-4; D gene uncertain. Germline CDR1 is SGHAT and CDR2 is FQNNGV. With 4 bases removed from V and 1 base from J, the gap between germline ends came to 5 bases. The CDR3 extends over 13 amino acids. CDR3 coding DNA: TGTGCCAGCAGCTCCGTCGCCAAAAACATTCAGTACTTC. It translates to CASSSVAKNIQYF.

This clone was counted between two and nine times. The CDR3 region is CASSRGTDTQYF. The CDR3 DNA reads TGTGCCAGCAGCCGAGGGACAGATACGCAGTATTTT. The chain employs TRBV7-6 and TRBJ2-3, with D possibly TRBD2 on 5 matching bases. The CDR3 has 12 amino acids. Germline CDR1 and CDR2: SGHVS and FNYEAQ. V gave up 5 bases and J gave up 3 bases, with 6 bases separating them.

The rearrangement uses TRBV18 and TRBJ1-1, with D unresolved. Germline values: CDR1 KGHSH, CDR2 LQKENI. Deletions cut 3 bases from V and 0 bases from J, with 8 bases between. The CDR3 is made up of 14 amino acids. CDR3 sequence (DNA): TGTGCCAGCTCACCTTGGGAGATGAACACTGAAGCTTTCTTT. Translation: CASSPWEMNTEAFF.

This clone has only a few counts. This chain connects TRBV19 to TRBJ2-1; 7 bases are a match to TRBD2. Germline CDR1 is LNHDA and CDR2 is SQIVND (reference sequence). After removal of 6 bases from V and 0 bases from J, the junction contained 8 bases not matched to a gene. The CDR3 has 16 residues. CDR3: CASSQSSGTSYNEQFF. CDR3 DNA sequence: TGTGCCAGTAGCCAGTCTAGCGGTACCTCCTACAATGAGCAGTTCTTC.

The chain couples TRBV18 to TRBJ2-1; 7 bases fit TRBD1. From germline, CDR1 is KGHSH and CDR2 LQKENI. The CDR3 consists of 15 residues. With V trimmed by 6 bases and J by 1 base, 6 bases remained unmatched. DNA for the CDR3: TGTGCCAGCTCTAGCGACAGGGTATCCTACAATGAGCAGTTCTTC. Translation gives CASSSDRVSYNEQFF.

In this sample, this clone turned up a few times. The gene calls are TRBV2 and TRBJ1-1; D is unresolved. The CDR3 runs 14 residues. Germline V gene sequence: CDR1 SNHLY, CDR2 FYNNEI. V was shortened by 2 bases and J by 3 bases, with 10 bases between the two germline ends. DNA for the CDR3: TGTGCCAGCAGTGAAAGTGGGCCCGACACTGAAGCTTTCTTT. As protein: CASSESGPDTEAFF.

A single count supports this clone. The chain is built from TRBV6-5 and TRBJ2-7; 14 bases line up with TRBD2. In germline, CDR1 is MNHEY, CDR2 SVGAGI. The CDR3 runs to 14 residues. V trimming: 6 bases; J trimming: 6 bases; junction bases outside the gene matches: 4. The CDR3 nucleotides read TGTGCCAGCAGGACCGGGACTAGCGGGAGCGAGCAGTACTTC. This codes for CASRTGTSGSEQYF.

This rearrangement joins TRBV5-1 to TRBJ1-6, with D hard to call. V was trimmed by 0 bases and J by 7 bases, leaving 11 bases between them. Germline V lookup: CDR1 SGHRS, CDR2 YFSETQ. There are 15 residues in the CDR3. The CDR3 protein is CASSLAPRVNSPLHF. CDR3 nucleotides: TGCGCCAGCAGCTTGGCCCCTCGAGTCAATTCACCCCTCCACTTT. Full variable domain (outside the CDR3, taken from reference TRBV5-1 and TRBJ1-6): KAGVTQTPRYLIKTRGQQVTLSCSPISGHRSVSWYQQTPGQGLQFLFEYFSETQRNKGNFPGRFSGRQFSNSRSEMNVSTLELGDSALYLCASSLAPRVNSPLHFGNGTRLTVT.

This clone has more than one count but fewer than ten. The genes are TRBV7-2 and TRBJ1-1; D remains unclear. Germline V gives CDR1 SGHTA, CDR2 FQGNSA. V was trimmed by 2 bases and J by 2 bases, leaving 12 bases between them. The CDR3 runs to 15 residues. CDR3 residues: CASSLFWHENTEAFF. CDR3 in DNA: TGTGCCAGCAGCTTATTTTGGCACGAAAACACTGAAGCTTTCTTT.

This chain uses TRBV2 with TRBJ2-7; no reliable D call. Germline CDR1 reads SNHLY; CDR2 reads FYNNEI. The CDR3 loop spans 11 amino acids. Trimming removed 6 bases from V and 6 bases from J, with 9 bases in between. The CDR3: CASRLTGEQYF. The CDR3 DNA follows: TGTGCCAGCAGGCTCACCGGCGAGCAGTACTTC.

This clone has just a few counts. The chain combines TRBV10-3 with TRBJ2-5; 7 nucleotides agree with TRBD2. Per germline, CDR1 ENHRY and CDR2 SYGVKD. The V and J ends lost 6 bases and 0 bases, in that order; junction bases with no gene match: 1. The CDR3 length is 13 residues. CDR3 nucleotides: TGTGCCATCAGCGGGACTAACCAAGAGACCCAGTACTTC. Residues: CAISGTNQETQYF.

This clone was recorded a few times. The chain links TRBV7-3 to TRBJ2-7; D perhaps matches TRBD1 (6 bases). Germline V gene data show CDR1 as SGHTA and CDR2 as FQGTGA. CDR3 length: 14 amino acids. Trimming pared 1 base from V and 2 bases from J, leaving 9 bases between. In nucleotides, the CDR3 is TGTGCCAGCAGCTTAAACCAGGGGCCCTACGAGCAGTACTTC. Translation: CASSLNQGPYEQYF.

This clone came up a few times. The chain couples TRBV28 to TRBJ1-2; TRBD1 is a possible D gene (6 bases). CDR3 size: 14 residues. Germline CDR1 MDHEN, CDR2 SYDVKM. The germline V and J ends were trimmed by 8 bases and 4 bases, with 17 bases remaining between them. CDR3 loop: CASVPAPGAYGYTF. In DNA form, the CDR3 reads TGTGCCAGCGTGCCCGCTCCAGGGGCCTATGGCTACACCTTC.

A word on this clone: The junction shows a germline mismatch at one end, possibly a read error. This chain connects TRBV9 to TRBJ1-2; D call uncertain. Per germline, CDR1 SGDLS and CDR2 YYNGEE. The CDR3 totals 15 residues. CDR3 residues: CTSSVDQAWWYGYTF. DNA of the CDR3: TGTACCAGCAGCGTAGACCAGGCGTGGTGGTATGGCTACACCTTC.

A few counts support this clone. V usage is TRBV18 and J usage is TRBJ1-5; 9 nucleotides agree with TRBD1. This CDR3 has 12 residues. The J segment lost 10 bases and the V segment lost 6 bases, leaving 4 bases of the junction unmatched. CDR1 is KGHSH and CDR2 is LQKENI in the germline V gene. The CDR3 DNA sequence: TGTGCCAGCTCGCCGGACAGGGGCCCCCAGCATTTT. Translating it yields CASSPDRGPQHF.

This chain links TRBV5-6 with TRBJ2-5; D is perhaps TRBD2 (5 bases). V was cut by 7 bases and J by 3 bases, with 19 bases left in between. The CDR3 loop spans 15 amino acids. The germline gives CDR1 SGHDT, CDR2 YYEEEE. The CDR3 reads CASPGGRKKEETQYF. CDR3 sequence (DNA): TGTGCCAGCCCTGGAGGTAGGAAGAAGGAAGAGACCCAGTACTTC.

V is TRBV9 and J is TRBJ2-7; D may be TRBD1 (6 bases). The CDR3 runs 15 residues. The V gene lost 4 bases and the J gene lost 1 base, with 15 bases spanning the gap. Germline loops: CDR1 SGDLS, CDR2 YYNGEE. CDR3 protein: CASSTQQGGSYEQYF. In DNA, the CDR3 is TGTGCCAGCAGCACCCAACAGGGTGGGTCCTACGAGCAGTACTTC.

The rearrangement joins TRBV14 to TRBJ2-3; 12 nucleotides align to TRBD2. The CDR3 has 17 amino acids. The germline V gene has CDR1 SGHDN and CDR2 FVKESK. V gave up 4 bases and J gave up 4 bases; unmatched junction bases: 9. The CDR3 loop reads CASSLGLAGRSADTQYF. The CDR3 DNA reads TGTGCCAGCAGCCTCGGACTAGCGGGGCGGAGCGCAGATACGCAGTATTTT.

The J gene is TRBJ2-7, the V gene TRBV25-1; perhaps TRBD1 as D (6 bases). The CDR3 contains 15 residues. Trimming left V 8 bases short and J 1 base short, with 18 bases between. The germline V gene has CDR1 MGHDK and CDR2 SYGVNS. CDR3 amino acids: CASLNDRIDSYEQYF. The CDR3 nucleotides are TGTGCCAGCTTAAACGACAGGATAGATTCCTACGAGCAGTACTTC.

The chain carries TRBV7-3 and TRBJ2-2; 12 bases are shared with TRBD2. Per germline, CDR1 SGHTA and CDR2 FQGTGA. V dropped 5 bases and J dropped 4; count of bases not matched to a gene: 5. This CDR3 is 16 amino acids long. The CDR3 nucleotides read TGTGCCAGCAGCCGCAGGACTAGCGGGACCACCGGGGAGCTGTTTTTT. It codes for CASSRRTSGTTGELFF.

V usage is TRBV7-9 and J usage is TRBJ2-1; tentatively, D is TRBD1 (6 bases). The CDR3 is 14 residues long. Trimming cost V 1 base and J 12 bases, with 16 bases left between them. Germline loops: CDR1 SEHNR, CDR2 FQNEAQ (reference sequence). CDR3: CASSLGTMTGGQFF. CDR3 bases: TGTGCCAGCAGCTTAGGAACTATGACAGGTGGGCAGTTCTTC.

V usage is TRBV7-3 and J usage is TRBJ2-6; D is uncertain. V was cut by 4 bases and J by 3 bases, with 10 bases left in between. Germline V gene lookup returns CDR1 SGHTA and CDR2 FQGTGA. The CDR3 loop spans 15 amino acids. In nucleotides, the CDR3 is TGTGCCAGCAGCTCTACCCCGGGTGGGGCCAACGTCCTGACTTTC. It codes for CASSSTPGGANVLTF.

The chain is built from TRBV7-9 and TRBJ2-5; 9 bases are shared with TRBD1. The J segment lost 1 base and the V segment lost 3 bases, leaving 6 bases of the junction unmatched. The CDR3 contains 16 residues. CDR1 is SEHNR and CDR2 is FQNEAQ in the germline V gene (reference sequence). The CDR3: CASSLGQGDFQETQYF. Written as DNA, the CDR3 is TGTGCCAGCAGCTTGGGACAGGGCGACTTCCAAGAGACCCAGTACTTC.

This clone has a handful of counts. The V and J genes are TRBV11-2 and TRBJ2-1; 7 bases line up with TRBD1. The CDR3 extends over 17 amino acids. Trimming cost V 5 bases and J 0 bases; bases outside gene matches: 10. CDR1 SGHAT and CDR2 FQNNGV come from the germline V gene. Written as DNA, the CDR3 is TGTGCCAGCAGCCGAAACCCCAGGGGGAGCTCCTACAATGAGCAGTTCTTC. It encodes CASSRNPRGSSYNEQFF.

This clone was counted between two and nine times. The rearrangement links TRBV28 to TRBJ1-1, with TRBD1 matching 7 bases. The germline V gene encodes CDR1 MDHEN and CDR2 SYDVKM. This CDR3 contains 15 residues. V dropped 6 bases and J dropped 2; count of bases not matched to a gene: 9. In nucleotides, the CDR3 is TGTGCCAGCAGCATGGGACAGCGAATCAACACTGAAGCTTTCTTT. Its translation is CASSMGQRINTEAFF.

Turning to this clone: The sample has other DNA sequences that encode this CDR3 too. The rearrangement joins TRBV5-4 to TRBJ2-3; D is unresolved. V lost 1 base and J lost 5, with 5 bases in between. CDR3 length equals 12 residues. The germline V gene has CDR1 SGHNT and CDR2 YYREEE (reference sequence). CDR3 residues: CASSLSLDTQYF. The CDR3 DNA reads TGTGCCAGCAGCTTGAGTCTAGATACGCAGTATTTT.